Below are 27 T cell receptor beta chains sequenced from a single sample in a study of CD8 T cells in Susac syndrome. With random hexamers, roughly 0.45 to 1 ug RNA was reverse transcribed. TCRdb re-derived calls from the immunoSEQ multiplex PCR reads in MiXCR, one entry per CDR3 protein. The profile shows approximately 200,000 distinct CDR3 sequences, over 90% of them singletons. Material: CD4+ T cells from PBMCs. All receptors come from a human donor with multiple sclerosis.

V and J are TRBV11-2 and TRBJ2-3, with TRBD2 matching over 12 bases. Trimming removed 5 bases from V and 5 bases from J; junction bases left unmatched: 5. This CDR3 has 15 amino acids. CDR1 SGHAT and CDR2 FQNNGV come from the germline V gene. CDR3 coding DNA: TGTGCCAGCAGCCTCCGACTAGCGGGGGAAGATACGCAGTATTTT. It is translated as CASSLRLAGEDTQYF.

The rearrangement links TRBV7-9 to TRBJ2-7, with D unresolved. Trimming shortened V by 1 base and J by 7 bases, and 8 bases separated the two germline ends. Germline V gene data show CDR1 as SEHNR and CDR2 as FQNEAQ (reference sequence). The CDR3 is made up of 12 amino acids. In DNA, the CDR3 is TGTGCCAGCAGCTTAGAACGATGGGAGCAGTACGTC. Translating gives CASSLERWEQYV.

Written as DNA, the CDR3 is TGCAGTGCTCGGTTGGGCGGTGAGCAGTTCTTC. Translated, it gives CSARLGGEQFF. The rearrangement uses TRBV20-1 and TRBJ2-1; D is unresolved. Germline lookup yields CDR1 DFQATT and CDR2 SNEGSKA (reference sequence). Trimming removed 5 bases at V and 9 bases at J, with 11 bases between. The CDR3 has 11 residues.

This sequence joins TRBV2 and TRBJ1-1; D remains ambiguous. With 0 bases removed from V and 5 bases from J, the gap between germline ends came to 13 bases. This CDR3 has 15 residues. Germline values: CDR1 SNHLY, CDR2 FYNNEI. As DNA, the CDR3 is TGTGCCAGCAGTGAAGCGCTTCCGGGAGATACTGAAGCTTTCTTT. This gives the protein CASSEALPGDTEAFF.

This sequence joins TRBV7-9 and TRBJ1-5; D uncertain. This CDR3 is built from 12 residues. V was clipped by 3 bases and J by 3 bases, with 3 bases between them. Germline V CDR1 and CDR2: SEHNR, FQNEAQ (reference sequence). CDR3 bases: TGTGCCAGCAGCTTCGACAATCAGCCCCAGCATTTT. This gives the protein CASSFDNQPQHF.

This chain connects TRBV20-1 to TRBJ2-5; 10 bases align to TRBD2. V gave up 4 bases and J gave up 2 bases; unmatched junction bases: 10. This CDR3 region has 16 residues. Germline V gene lookup returns CDR1 DFQATT and CDR2 SNEGSKA (reference sequence). In DNA, the CDR3 is TGCAGTGCTACAAGTCCGGGACTAGCGATTCAAGAGACCCAGTACTTC. Its protein product is CSATSPGLAIQETQYF.

The rearrangement joins TRBV20-1 to TRBJ2-2; perhaps TRBD1 as D (5 bases). V was shortened by 2 bases and J by 0 bases, with 13 bases between the two germline ends. The CDR3 loop spans 16 amino acids. The V gene's germline CDR1 is DFQATT and CDR2 SNEGSKA (reference sequence). The CDR3 DNA reads as TGCAGTGCTAGACCCGACAGACCGGCGAACACCGGGGAGCTGTTTTTT. Its translation is CSARPDRPANTGELFF.

CDR3 protein: CATRQSLSGANVLTF. CDR3 in DNA: TGTGCCACCAGACAGAGTCTCTCTGGGGCCAACGTCCTGACTTTC. The J gene is TRBJ2-6, the V gene TRBV15; D remains ambiguous. V was trimmed by 6 bases and J by 0 bases, leaving 9 bases between them. The CDR3 contains 15 residues. Germline V gene lookup returns CDR1 LNHNV and CDR2 YYDKDF (reference sequence).

The V call is TRBV7-9, the J call TRBJ1-6; D possibly corresponds to TRBD1 (6 bases). The germline gives CDR1 SEHNR, CDR2 FQNEAQ (reference sequence). Trimming shortened V by 4 bases and J by 0 bases, and 16 bases separated the two germline ends. This CDR3 has 18 residues. The CDR3 spells CASSSTGTISSYNSPLHF. Written as DNA, the CDR3 is TGTGCCAGCAGCTCTACCGGGACAATAAGCTCCTATAATTCACCCCTCCACTTT.

This chain uses TRBV5-1 with TRBJ2-2; D gene uncertain. The CDR3 runs to 14 residues. Germline V gives CDR1 SGHRS, CDR2 YFSETQ. V lost 1 base and J 0 bases, leaving 4 bases between the germline ends. Here the CDR3 DNA reads TGCGCCAGCAGCTTGCAGACGAACACCGGGGAGCTGTTTTTT. This codes for CASSLQTNTGELFF.

The chain employs TRBV20-1 and TRBJ1-1; D remains unclear. Trimming cost V 6 bases and J 10 bases, with 18 bases left between them. Germline CDR1 is DFQATT and CDR2 is SNEGSKA (reference sequence). The CDR3 is made up of 12 amino acids. CDR3 sequence reads: CSASRPPGGAFF. CDR3 in DNA: TGCAGTGCCTCCCGGCCGCCAGGTGGAGCTTTCTTT.

The V call is TRBV21-1, the J call TRBJ1-2. TRBV21-1 is a known pseudogene. CDR3 size: 14 residues. The CDR3 region has the DNA TGTGCCAGCAGCAAAAATCGGGCAGCCGATGGCTACACCTTC. It encodes CASSKNRAADGYTF.

The chain joins TRBV3-1 to TRBJ2-7; 7 bases line up with TRBD1. CDR3 length: 16 amino acids. The germline gives CDR1 LGHDT, CDR2 YNNKEL (reference sequence). Losses at the gene ends were 0 bases for V and 2 bases for J; bases not matched to a gene: 7. The CDR3 loop reads CASSQEPGRGTYEQYF. The CDR3 coding sequence is TGTGCCAGCAGCCAAGAGCCGGGCAGGGGGACCTACGAGCAGTACTTC.

This clonotype appeared once. This sequence joins TRBV5-1 and TRBJ2-7; D is possibly TRBD1 (5 bases). Per the germline V gene, CDR1 is SGHRS and CDR2 is YFSETQ. This CDR3 is built from 18 residues. Trimming took off 0 bases at V and 3 bases at J, with 22 bases between the two ends. The CDR3 is CASSLGPPGISTLYEQYV. In DNA, the CDR3 is TGCGCCAGCAGCTTGGGTCCACCAGGGATCTCGACCCTCTACGAGCAGTACGTC.

CDR3 DNA sequence: TGTGCCAGCAGCGATACGCGACCCCTTAGGGGTAACACTGAAGCTTTCTTT. It translates to CASSDTRPLRGNTEAFF. The V gene is TRBV27, the J gene TRBJ1-1; the D gene is possibly TRBD1 (5 bases). V lost 6 bases and J lost 2, with 22 bases in between. Germline V CDR1 and CDR2: MNHEY, SMNVEV (reference sequence). CDR3 length equals 17 residues.

The genes are TRBV29-1 and TRBJ2-5, with TRBD2 identical over 8 bases. With 5 bases clipped from V and 2 bases from J, the junction kept 10 bases outside the gene matches. The CDR3 consists of 15 residues. The germline V gene has CDR1 SQVTM and CDR2 ANQGSEA. CDR3 nucleotide sequence: TGCAGCGTTTTTGTCGGGGGGGCTTGGCAAGAGACCCAGTACTTC. Translation: CSVFVGGAWQETQYF.

The rearrangement uses TRBV29-1 and TRBJ1-2; TRBD1 aligns across 7 bases. The CDR3 is 11 amino acids. Looked up from germline, CDR1 is SQVTM and CDR2 is ANQGSEA. CDR3 DNA: TGCAGTGGGAAGGGGGCAGCTGGCTACACCTTC. It specifies CSGKGAAGYTF.

In its sample, this clonotype was seen a few times. The V gene is TRBV14, the J gene TRBJ1-2, with 10 bases that match TRBD1. The CDR3 spans 14 residues. The germline V gene encodes CDR1 SGHDN and CDR2 FVKESK. V shed 4 bases, J shed 4 bases, and the junction held 3 bases outside the gene matches. The DNA for the CDR3 is TGTGCCAGCAGCCGGGACAGGGGACCCTATGGCTACACCTTC. This sequence encodes CASSRDRGPYGYTF.

The V and J genes are TRBV12-5 and TRBJ2-5; D uncertain. Trimming took off 1 base at V and 7 bases at J, with 7 bases between the two ends. The CDR3 has 12 amino acids. The V gene's germline CDR1 is LGHNT and CDR2 FRNRAP. CDR3 sequence: CASGLEVSTQYF. The CDR3 bases are TGTGCTAGTGGTTTGGAAGTTTCGACCCAGTACTTC.

The genes are TRBV3-1 and TRBJ1-2; D not certain. The CDR3 is 15 amino acids. V was pared by 1 base and J by 6 bases, with 15 bases between. Germline loops: CDR1 LGHDT, CDR2 YNNKEL (reference sequence). The chain's CDR3 is CASSQVTRPRDGYTF. CDR3 bases: TGTGCCAGCAGCCAAGTTACCCGGCCTCGGGATGGCTACACCTTC.

The V call is TRBV3-1, the J call TRBJ2-7, with 7 bases fitting TRBD2. The V and J ends lost 4 bases and 2 bases, in that order; junction bases with no gene match: 5. From germline, CDR1 is LGHDT and CDR2 YNNKEL (reference sequence). This CDR3 is 14 amino acids long. Here the CDR3 reads CASSRGGGAYEQYF. The CDR3 coding sequence is TGTGCCAGCAGCCGGGGCGGGGGAGCCTACGAGCAGTACTTC.

This clonotype has only a few counts. The gene calls are TRBV6-1 and TRBJ2-7; D may be TRBD1 or TRBD2 (6 bases each). The CDR3 extends over 13 amino acids. The V end lost 5 bases, the J end lost 5 bases, and 13 bases lay between the germline ends. CDR1 is MNHNS and CDR2 is SASEGT in the germline V gene. Here the CDR3 DNA reads TGTGCCAGCAGTCGAGGGGGGTCCCACGAGCAGTACGTC. It codes for CASSRGGSHEQYV.

This clonotype came up once. The chain carries TRBV30 and TRBJ2-1; D gene ambiguous. This CDR3 contains 14 residues. Per germline, CDR1 GTSNPN and CDR2 SVGIG (reference sequence). V lost 6 bases and J lost 0, with 12 bases in between. Written as DNA, the CDR3 is TGTGCCTGTCCTAAGAAAAGCTCCTACAATGAGCAGTTCTTC. Encoded protein: CACPKKSSYNEQFF.

This clonotype was observed once. The chain carries TRBV5-1 and TRBJ1-5; unclear D gene. Trimming took 0 bases from V and 3 from J, leaving 10 bases between them. The CDR3 has 15 amino acids. Germline lookup yields CDR1 SGHRS and CDR2 YFSETQ. CDR3 sequence (DNA): TGCGCCAGCAGCTTGGATGGCGGGTCCAATCAGCCCCAGCATTTT. It is translated as CASSLDGGSNQPQHF. The complete variable domain, with remaining parts taken from reference TRBV5-1 and TRBJ1-5, reads KAGVTQTPRYLIKTRGQQVTLSCSPISGHRSVSWYQQTPGQGLQFLFEYFSETQRNKGNFPGRFSGRQFSNSRSEMNVSTLELGDSALYLCASSLDGGSNQPQHFGDGTRLSIL.

V gene TRBV29-1 combines with J gene TRBJ1-4, with D possibly being TRBD1 (5 bases). The ends were cut back, 0 bases at V and 8 bases at J, with 13 bases in the middle. The CDR3 has 14 residues. Germline-derived CDR1 and CDR2 are SQVTM and ANQGSEA. The CDR3 region has the DNA TGCAGCGTTGAAGATGAGGGTAGGGGCGAAAAACTGTTTTTT. Its translation is CSVEDEGRGEKLFF.

This rearrangement joins TRBV30 to TRBJ2-7; 9 bases line up with TRBD1. The germline V gene has CDR1 GTSNPN and CDR2 SVGIG (reference sequence). The CDR3 has 15 amino acids. Trimming at V came to 3 bases and at J to 1 base, leaving 7 bases not matched to a gene. The CDR3 sequence: CAWRAKDRGSYEQYF. The CDR3 DNA follows: TGTGCCTGGAGGGCAAAGGACAGGGGTTCCTACGAGCAGTACTTC. Variable domain in full (rest from reference TRBV30 and TRBJ2-7): SQTIHQWPATLVQPVGSPLSLECTVEGTSNPNLYWYRQAAGRGLQLLFYSVGIGQISSEVPQNLSASRPQDRQFILSSKKLLLSDSGFYLCAWRAKDRGSYEQYFGPGTRLTVT.

J is TRBJ1-6 and V is TRBV12-3 or TRBV12-4, with TRBD1 matching over 7 bases. The trim removed 8 bases at V and 5 bases at J, leaving 3 bases unmatched. The CDR3 consists of 13 residues. The CDR3 coding sequence is TGTGCCAGCTCCGGGACAGATAATTCACCCCTCCACTTT. Encoded protein: CASSGTDNSPLHF.